The 8 T cell receptor beta chains reported below all come from one sample, sequenced in a study of T cell repertoires in cytomegalovirus infection. The antigens for these receptors are not known. TCRdb re-called the reads through MiXCR, storing one row per CDR3 protein. The table has 600,000 to 700,000 distinct CDR3 sequences, roughly 30% seen once. The material sequenced was cultured PBMCs, taken from culture after CMV antigen stimulation. The receptors come from a human donor in good health (CMV status not recorded). Some clones in this sample may be carry-over from other donors' samples.

This clonotype was seen many times. The chain has TRBV7-8 and TRBJ1-4; no clear D gene. V was pared by 5 bases and J by 7 bases, with 20 bases between. The CDR3 length is 16 residues. CDR1 and CDR2 (germline): SGHVS, FQNEAQ. This chain's CDR3 is CASSAVPHKISEKLFF. CDR3 DNA: TGTGCCAGCAGCGCAGTCCCCCACAAGATTAGTGAAAAACTGTTTTTT.

This clonotype came up a few times. The gene calls are TRBV11-3 and TRBJ2-3, with D hard to call. This CDR3 has 14 amino acids. Germline V CDR1 and CDR2: SGHNT, YENEEA. V was trimmed by 8 bases and J by 0 bases, leaving 12 bases between them. CDR3 residues: CASGQASSTDTQYF. The CDR3 DNA reads TGTGCCAGCGGGCAGGCCTCTAGCACAGATACGCAGTATTTT.

This clonotype showed up many times. The chain couples TRBV7-2 to TRBJ2-3, with TRBD1 identical over 8 bases. In germline, CDR1 is SGHTA, CDR2 FQGNSA. Trimming at V came to 1 base and at J to 6 bases, leaving 3 bases not matched to a gene. This CDR3 has 14 amino acids. CDR3 region: CASSLGQGPDTQYF. CDR3 sequence (DNA): TGTGCCAGCAGCTTAGGACAGGGGCCGGATACGCAGTATTTT.

Here the CDR3 DNA reads TGTGCCAGCAGCCCCCGACTAGCGGGTGAGCAGTTCTTC. Its translation is CASSPRLAGEQFF. The rearrangement links TRBV7-2 to TRBJ2-1; 10 nucleotides line up with TRBD2. Germline V gene lookup returns CDR1 SGHTA and CDR2 FQGNSA. V was pared by 5 bases and J by 9 bases, with 4 bases of the junction left unmatched. The CDR3 extends over 13 amino acids.

Many counts were recorded for this clonotype. The rearrangement links TRBV7-2 to TRBJ1-1; the match to TRBD1 covers 8 bases. The CDR3 runs 13 residues. CDR1 is SGHTA, CDR2 FQGNSA, per germline. Trimming at V came to 11 bases and at J to 5 bases, leaving 10 bases not matched to a gene. DNA of the CDR3: TGTGCCGTTCGAATACAGGGGGGGACTGAAGCTTTCTTT. Its protein is CAVRIQGGTEAFF.

The V gene is TRBV6-1, the J gene TRBJ2-5, with TRBD2 as a possible D gene (6 bases). From germline, CDR1 is MNHNS and CDR2 SASEGT. Trimming pared 4 bases from V and 6 bases from J, leaving 18 bases between. The CDR3 totals 15 residues. CDR3 in amino acids: CASSGVATAGKTQYF. In nucleotides, the CDR3 is TGTGCCAGCAGTGGGGTGGCCACCGCGGGGAAGACCCAGTACTTC.

This clonotype has at least ten counts. The V call is TRBV12-3 or TRBV12-4, the J call TRBJ2-5; 8 nucleotides match TRBD2. The CDR3 spans 18 residues. Trimming removed 6 bases from V and 5 bases from J; junction bases left unmatched: 20. The CDR3 here is CASSPGVIRGGFAETQYF. CDR3 DNA: TGTGCCAGCAGCCCAGGTGTCATCCGCGGGGGGTTCGCGGAGACCCAGTACTTC.

V and J are TRBV6-2 or TRBV6-3 and TRBJ1-5, with D uncertain. Trimming stripped 10 bases from V and 5 bases from J, with 24 bases between. Germline assignment: CDR1 MNHEY and CDR2 SVGEGT. CDR3 length: 16 residues. CDR3 DNA: TGTGCCACCCACCCTGGGATTCGGAACGAGTATCAGCCCCAGCATTTT. This encodes CATHPGIRNEYQPQHF.